The sequence of this T cell receptor beta chain was determined in a study of OX40 agonist ivuxolimab in advanced cancers. Study-level background: Dose-escalation cases comprised hepatocellular carcinoma, melanoma, renal cell or head and neck cancer.

The table came from immunoSEQ multiplex PCR; TCRdb's copy has only in-frame clones and leaves some out. The sample contains about 70,000 clones, about 86% of which appear only once. Comments on this clone: Its matching antigen is unknown.

CDR3 size: 17 residues. The V end lost 3 bases, the J end lost 6 bases, and 22 bases lay between the germline ends. Germline-derived CDR1 and CDR2 are SEHNR and FQNEAQ (reference sequence). Study-wide results and caveats: Fewer expanded clones were found on average in CD4+ than in CD8+ T cells. With doses of 0.1 to 3.0 mg/kg, CD4+ and CD8+ blood T cells had undergone clonal expansion by week 6. Among the lowest levels of clonal expansion were found in partial responders at 0.1-3.0 mg/kg.

The clonotype was recovered from an adult with an advanced solid tumor such as melanoma, head and neck, liver or kidney cancer. The chain employs TRBV7-9 and TRBJ2-3; D is tentatively TRBD1 or TRBD2 (5 bases each). The source material was CD4+ or CD8+ T cells sorted from blood, sampled in a trial of the OX40 agonist ivuxolimab. DNA of the CDR3: TGTGCCAGCAGCTTCCGAGGGGTCCCACAAGCCGGGGATACGCAGTATTTT. It encodes CASSFRGVPQAGDTQYF.